This T cell receptor beta chain is from a study of blood T cell repertoires in COVID-19. Across the whole study: Some COVID-19 samples were acute and others convalescent; all came from the United States, Italy and Spain.

This table comes from immunoSEQ multiplex PCR, and its TCRdb copy is limited to in-frame clones, with some not included. The sample lists some 190,000 clones, more than 70% occurring once. With V trimmed by 1 base and J by 3 bases, 4 bases remained unmatched. CDR1 is SGDLS and CDR2 is YYNGEE in the germline V gene. CDR3 length: 15 amino acids. The chain carries TRBV9 and TRBJ1-2; TRBD1 matches 9 bases. The receptor was derived from a man aged 18-30 years with active or convalescent COVID-19. The sample was peripheral blood. In nucleotides, the CDR3 is TGTGCCAGCAGCGTATCCTGGACAGGGGACTATGGCTACACCTTC. It yields the protein CASSVSWTGDYGYTF.